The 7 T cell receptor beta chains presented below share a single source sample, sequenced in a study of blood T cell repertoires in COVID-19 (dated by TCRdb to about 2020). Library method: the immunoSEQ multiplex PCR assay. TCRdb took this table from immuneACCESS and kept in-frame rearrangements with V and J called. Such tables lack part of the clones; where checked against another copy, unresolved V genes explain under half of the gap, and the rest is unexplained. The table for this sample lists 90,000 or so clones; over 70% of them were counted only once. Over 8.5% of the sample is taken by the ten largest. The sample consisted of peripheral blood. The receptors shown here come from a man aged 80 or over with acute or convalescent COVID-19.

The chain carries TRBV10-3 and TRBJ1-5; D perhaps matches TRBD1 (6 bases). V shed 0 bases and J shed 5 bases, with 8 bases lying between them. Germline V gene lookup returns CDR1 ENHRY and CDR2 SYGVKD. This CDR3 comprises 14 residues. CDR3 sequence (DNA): TGTGCCATCAGTGAGTCGAACAGGGATCAGCCCCAGCATTTT. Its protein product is CAISESNRDQPQHF.

CDR3 region: CASTGTGGHETQYF. The CDR3 nucleotides are TGTGCCAGCACGGGAACAGGGGGCCATGAGACCCAGTACTTC. The chain carries TRBV6-5 and TRBJ2-5; 9 nucleotides match TRBD1. The germline gives CDR1 MNHEY, CDR2 SVGAGI. V gave up 7 bases and J gave up 5 bases; unmatched junction bases: 8. The CDR3 consists of 14 residues.

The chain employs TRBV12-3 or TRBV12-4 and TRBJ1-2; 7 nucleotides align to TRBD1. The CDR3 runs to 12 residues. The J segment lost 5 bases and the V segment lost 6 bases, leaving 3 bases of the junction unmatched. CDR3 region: CASRPQGYGYTF. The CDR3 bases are TGTGCCAGCAGACCACAGGGGTATGGCTACACCTTC.

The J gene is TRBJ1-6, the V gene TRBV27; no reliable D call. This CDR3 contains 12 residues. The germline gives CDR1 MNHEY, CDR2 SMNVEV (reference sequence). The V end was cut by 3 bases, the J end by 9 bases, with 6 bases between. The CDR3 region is CASSFPFSPLHF. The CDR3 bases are TGTGCCAGCAGTTTCCCATTTTCACCCCTCCACTTT.

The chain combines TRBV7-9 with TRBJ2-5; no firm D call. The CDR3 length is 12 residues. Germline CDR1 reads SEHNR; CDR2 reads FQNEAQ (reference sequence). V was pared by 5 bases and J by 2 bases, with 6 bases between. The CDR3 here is CASSLLQETQYF. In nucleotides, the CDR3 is TGTGCCAGCAGCCTTTTGCAAGAGACCCAGTACTTC.

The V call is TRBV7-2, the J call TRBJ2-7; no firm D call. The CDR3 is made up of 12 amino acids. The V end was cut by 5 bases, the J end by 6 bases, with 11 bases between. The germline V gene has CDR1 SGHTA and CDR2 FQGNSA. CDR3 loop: CASSPTASEQYF. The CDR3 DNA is TGTGCCAGCAGCCCGACGGCTAGCGAGCAGTACTTC.

The CDR3 region has the DNA TGTGCCAGCAGCGAGATGAAAGGGACAGGGGTCTACGAGCAGTACTTC. It codes for CASSEMKGTGVYEQYF. V and J are TRBV6-2 or TRBV6-3 and TRBJ2-7; 10 nucleotides align to TRBD1. The CDR3 is 16 residues long. Germline V gene sequence: CDR1 MNHEY, CDR2 SVGEGT. The junction had 11 bases not matched to a gene; V was cut back by 6 bases and J by 3 bases.